The next 29 T cell receptor beta chains were all read from a single sample in a study of CD8+CD57+ T cells in acquired aplastic anemia. Using genomic DNA as the template, TCR beta VDJ and CDR3 profiling was carried out. TCRdb used MiXCR to reprocess the reads, holding one entry per CDR3 protein. The data show around 190,000 distinct CDR3 sequences, almost 50% seen once. All sequencing subjects had displayed CD8+CD57+ cell expansion on flow cytometry. The material sequenced was sorted CD4+, CD8+, or CD8+CD57+ T cells (not recorded which) from PBMCs. These receptors were taken from a human donor with aplastic anemia.

The chain combines TRBV10-3 with TRBJ2-5; 9 bases align to TRBD1. J was trimmed by 3 bases and V by 7 bases; bases with no gene match: 9. CDR1 ENHRY and CDR2 SYGVKD come from the germline V gene. This CDR3 region has 15 residues. The CDR3 DNA is TGTGCCATCAAGGGACAGGGTGTGGGGGAAGAGACCCAGTACTTC. Residues: CAIKGQGVGEETQYF.

With respect to this clonotype: Lacking the conserved final phenylalanine or tryptophan, this CDR3 likely reflects a read error. The V gene is TRBV11-2, the J gene TRBJ2-3; TRBD1 matches at 7 bases. Germline V gene data show CDR1 as SGHAT and CDR2 as FQNNGV. The V and J ends lost 0 bases and 4 bases, in that order; junction bases with no gene match: 4. The CDR3 is made up of 15 amino acids. CDR3 coding DNA: TGTGCCAGCAGCTTAGATCGAGGGGGCCCAGATACGCAGTATCTT. Residues: CASSLDRGGPDTQYL.

Ten or more counts support this clonotype. The chain uses TRBV19 and TRBJ2-2; no clear D. Germline V gives CDR1 LNHDA, CDR2 SQIVND (reference sequence). The germline V and J ends were trimmed by 7 bases and 5 bases, with 8 bases remaining between them. There are 12 residues in the CDR3. As DNA, the CDR3 is TGTGCCAGTACGACATTTACCGGGGAGCTGTTTTTT. This encodes CASTTFTGELFF.

The chain combines TRBV25-1 with TRBJ1-2, with D possibly being TRBD1 (5 bases). The length of the CDR3 is 14 residues. Germline V gene sequence: CDR1 MGHDK, CDR2 SYGVNS. Trimming took off 4 bases at V and 2 bases at J, with 11 bases between the two ends. Written as DNA, the CDR3 is TGTGCCAGCAGTGTTCCGGGGGTAAACTATGGCTACACCTTC. This gives the protein CASSVPGVNYGYTF.

The rearrangement uses TRBV6-5 and TRBJ1-4; D gene unclear. The germline CDR1 and CDR2 sequences are MNHEY and SVGAGI. This CDR3 spans 14 amino acids. Trimming stripped 2 bases from V and 5 bases from J, with 9 bases between. The CDR3 DNA reads TGTGCCAGCAGTTACAGAGAGAACAATGAAAAACTGTTTTTT. This translates into CASSYRENNEKLFF.

This clonotype was observed many times. CDR3 nucleotides: TGTGCCAGCAGTAATGCCGAAGACTATGGCTACACCTTC. Protein sequence: CASSNAEDYGYTF. This chain joins TRBV2 and TRBJ1-2; D is unclear. CDR3 length: 13 amino acids. Germline V lookup: CDR1 SNHLY, CDR2 FYNNEI. With 5 bases removed from V and 3 bases from J, the gap between germline ends came to 10 bases.

This clonotype has just a few counts. The chain combines TRBV28 with TRBJ1-2; a possible D gene is TRBD1 (6 bases). This CDR3 contains 15 residues. Germline V gives CDR1 MDHEN, CDR2 SYDVKM. Trimming left V 3 bases short and J 6 bases short, with 17 bases between. The CDR3 coding sequence is TGTGCCAGCAGTTTGCCGGGGGCCGCTAGTAATGGCTACACCTTC. The encoded protein is CASSLPGAASNGYTF.

This clonotype was detected many times. The rearrangement uses TRBV5-8 and TRBJ1-6; no firm D call. Trimming cost V 4 bases and J 10 bases, with 18 bases left between them. Germline CDR1 is SGHTS and CDR2 is YDEGEE. The CDR3 extends over 15 amino acids. The chain's CDR3 is CASSPEVLGGSPLHF. CDR3 nucleotide sequence: TGTGCCAGCAGCCCGGAAGTTCTGGGAGGATCACCCCTCCACTTT.

The chain joins TRBV28 to TRBJ1-3; 7 nucleotides align to TRBD1. Trimming took 4 bases from V and 1 from J; bases not matched to a gene: 4. This CDR3 has 15 residues. Germline V lookup: CDR1 MDHEN, CDR2 SYDVKM. In nucleotides, the CDR3 is TGTGCCAGCAGTTCCCCGACAGGGTCTGGAAACACCATATATTTT. It specifies CASSSPTGSGNTIYF.

This rearrangement joins TRBV5-4 to TRBJ2-7; D is undetermined. V was cut by 0 bases and J by 4 bases, with 11 bases left in between. The CDR3 spans 14 residues. CDR1 is SGHNT, CDR2 YYREEE, per germline (reference sequence). The CDR3 coding sequence is TGTGCCAGCAGCTTGGCCGGGCGAAATTACGAGCAGTACTTC. Residues: CASSLAGRNYEQYF.

The chain carries TRBV24-1 and TRBJ1-2; D gene unclear. This CDR3 is built from 11 residues. Germline V gene sequence: CDR1 KGHDR, CDR2 SFDVKD. Trimming cost V 1 base and J 12 bases, with 8 bases left between them. CDR3 sequence: CATSDFSGHTF. The CDR3 coding sequence is TGTGCCACCAGTGATTTCTCGGGCCACACCTTC.

This clonotype was seen at least ten times. The CDR3 loop reads CASSEADSSPYEQYF. The CDR3 nucleotides are TGTGCCAGCAGCGAGGCCGACAGTTCTCCGTACGAGCAGTACTTC. The chain recombines TRBV6-1 with TRBJ2-7; possible D gene TRBD1, 5 bases. The CDR3 contains 15 residues. Germline CDR1 MNHNS, CDR2 SASEGT. Trimming took off 6 bases at V and 4 bases at J, with 19 bases between the two ends.

The V call is TRBV19, the J call TRBJ1-6; D may be TRBD1 (5 bases). The CDR3 length is 14 residues. V dropped 3 bases and J dropped 6 bases, with 9 bases sitting between them. Germline values: CDR1 LNHDA, CDR2 SQIVND (reference sequence). CDR3 coding DNA: TGTGCCAGTAGTATCAACAGGTCTAATTCACCCCTCCACTTT. Amino acid sequence: CASSINRSNSPLHF.

V and J are TRBV11-3 and TRBJ2-7; D possibly corresponds to TRBD1 (5 bases). Per germline, CDR1 SGHNT and CDR2 YENEEA. The CDR3 loop spans 13 amino acids. The V and J ends lost 5 bases and 3 bases respectively, with 11 bases between them. In DNA, the CDR3 is TGTGCCAGCAGCCGCATGGGGCACTACGAGCAGTACTTC. Residues: CASSRMGHYEQYF. Together with reference TRBV11-3 and TRBJ2-7, the CDR3 gives the full variable domain: EAGVVQSPRYKIIEKKQPVAFWCNPISGHNTLYWYLQNLGQGPELLIRYENEEAVDDSQLPKDRFSAERLKGVDSTLKIQPAELGDSAVYLCASSRMGHYEQYFGPGTRLTVT.

V is TRBV24-1 and J is TRBJ2-7; 9 positions agree with TRBD1. Germline V gene lookup returns CDR1 KGHDR and CDR2 SFDVKD. The CDR3 consists of 17 residues. The trim removed 3 bases at V and 1 base at J, leaving 9 bases unmatched. The CDR3 DNA sequence: TGTGCCACCAGTGATCCACCGGCGGGACAGGGATCCTACGAGCAGTACTTC. It is translated as CATSDPPAGQGSYEQYF.

The chain recombines TRBV5-1 with TRBJ2-7; no firm D call. This CDR3 spans 16 amino acids. V lost 0 bases and J 0 bases, leaving 13 bases between the germline ends. Per the germline V gene, CDR1 is SGHRS and CDR2 is YFSETQ. The DNA for the CDR3 is TGCGCCAGCAGCTTGGTAGCAGCGCGTTTCTCCTACGAGCAGTACTTC. Its protein is CASSLVAARFSYEQYF.

This clonotype has more than one count but fewer than ten. The chain uses TRBV12-3 or TRBV12-4 and TRBJ2-5; perhaps TRBD1 as D (6 bases). V was clipped by 5 bases and J by 4 bases, with 14 bases between them. The length of the CDR3 is 14 residues. The chain's CDR3 is CASSAQGQRETQYF. The CDR3 region has the DNA TGTGCCAGCAGTGCCCAGGGGCAACGAGAGACCCAGTACTTC.

This clonotype was recorded many times. DNA for the CDR3: TGTGCCAGCAGCTTAGGAGGGGGGAGGAACACCGGGGAGCTGTTTTTT. It codes for CASSLGGGRNTGELFF. This sequence joins TRBV7-2 and TRBJ2-2; D assignment may be TRBD1 or TRBD2 (6 bases each). The germline V gene encodes CDR1 SGHTA and CDR2 FQGNSA. The V and J ends lost 1 base and 1 base respectively, with 10 bases between them. CDR3 size: 16 residues.

There are many counts of this clonotype. The chain employs TRBV6-1 and TRBJ2-6, with D maybe TRBD1 (6 bases). V was shortened by 8 bases and J by 0 bases, with 14 bases between the two germline ends. Germline V gene sequence: CDR1 MNHNS, CDR2 SASEGT. The CDR3 consists of 16 residues. The CDR3: CASSGTTLSGANVLTF. In nucleotides, the CDR3 is TGTGCCAGCTCCGGGACAACCCTCTCTGGGGCCAACGTCCTGACTTTC.

In this sample, this clonotype turned up a few times. The rearrangement links TRBV25-1 to TRBJ1-2; D ambiguous. The length of the CDR3 is 14 residues. The V gene's germline CDR1 is MGHDK and CDR2 SYGVNS. V shed 2 bases and J shed 3 bases, with 10 bases lying between them. CDR3 amino acids: CASSESGTDYGYTF. The CDR3 DNA is TGTGCCAGCAGTGAAAGTGGAACCGACTATGGCTACACCTTC.

The chain joins TRBV20-1 to TRBJ1-5, with D perhaps TRBD1 (6 bases). Germline CDR1 DFQATT, CDR2 SNEGSKA (reference sequence). V lost 3 bases, J lost 7 bases, and 13 bases lay in between. The CDR3 has 13 residues. The CDR3 spells CSARRGPGQPQHF. CDR3 DNA sequence: TGCAGTGCTAGGCGGGGGCCCGGGCAGCCCCAGCATTTT.

This clonotype was detected only a few times. V and J are TRBV20-1 and TRBJ2-7; D possibly corresponds to TRBD2 (5 bases). V was pared by 2 bases and J by 4 bases, with 9 bases between. This CDR3 region has 12 residues. Germline CDR1 reads DFQATT; CDR2 reads SNEGSKA (reference sequence). CDR3 protein: CSARWTGYEQYF. CDR3 in DNA: TGCAGTGCTAGATGGACTGGTTACGAGCAGTACTTC.

This clonotype showed up just a few times. The CDR3 here is CASSSDSYGYTF. The CDR3 DNA is TGTGCCAGCAGTTCGGACAGCTATGGCTACACCTTC. The J gene is TRBJ1-2, the V gene TRBV2, with D possibly being TRBD1 (6 bases). In germline, CDR1 is SNHLY, CDR2 FYNNEI. The CDR3 spans 12 residues. V lost 5 bases and J lost 4, with 8 bases in between.

This chain joins TRBV25-1 and TRBJ2-3, with D possibly matching TRBD2 (6 bases). The V gene lost 3 bases and the J gene lost 2 bases, with 12 bases spanning the gap. There are 15 residues in the CDR3. Per germline, CDR1 MGHDK and CDR2 SYGVNS. CDR3 sequence: CASSDIAEPTDTQYF. The DNA for the CDR3 is TGTGCCAGCAGTGACATAGCGGAACCCACAGATACGCAGTATTTT.

This clonotype has ten or more counts. The V call is TRBV20-1, the J call TRBJ1-5; the D is unclear. V lost 4 bases to trimming and J lost 0 bases, with 13 bases between them. CDR3 length: 15 amino acids. Germline loops: CDR1 DFQATT, CDR2 SNEGSKA (reference sequence). This chain's CDR3 is CSAKRAKNSNQPQHF. In nucleotides, the CDR3 is TGCAGTGCTAAAAGGGCCAAAAATAGCAATCAGCCCCAGCATTTT.

The chain recombines TRBV24-1 with TRBJ1-1; TRBD1 might be the D (6 bases). Germline V gene sequence: CDR1 KGHDR, CDR2 SFDVKD. V was shortened by 2 bases and J by 6 bases, with 15 bases between the two germline ends. CDR3 length equals 15 residues. CDR3 amino acids: CATSDSRGAYPEAFF. The CDR3 bases are TGTGCCACCAGTGATTCTCGGGGGGCTTATCCTGAAGCTTTCTTT.

This clonotype was seen ten or more times. V is TRBV4-1 and J is TRBJ1-5, with D perhaps TRBD1 (5 bases). V shed 0 bases and J shed 7 bases, with 13 bases lying between them. The CDR3 loop spans 15 amino acids. Germline lookup yields CDR1 MGHRA and CDR2 YSYEKL. The CDR3 DNA sequence: TGCGCCAGCAGCCAAGACCTGTCAGGGCCCCAGCCCCAGCATTTT. The encoded protein is CASSQDLSGPQPQHF.

The chain employs TRBV7-3 and TRBJ2-7, with D hard to call. Germline assignment: CDR1 SGHTA and CDR2 FQGTGA. V lost 5 bases to trimming and J lost 2 bases, with 10 bases between them. The CDR3 spans 13 residues. CDR3 sequence reads: CASSPTAAYEQYF. The CDR3 DNA reads as TGTGCCAGCAGCCCGACCGCGGCCTACGAGCAGTACTTC.

This clonotype appeared many times. A much larger clone lies a single base off, so this may be a read error. The gene calls are TRBV10-3 and TRBJ1-3, with TRBD1 as a possible D gene (6 bases). The length of the CDR3 is 15 residues. In germline, CDR1 is ENHRY, CDR2 SYGVKD. CDR3 in DNA: TGTGCCATCAGTGAGGTTGCAGGGGTTGGAGACACCATATATTTT. Translated, it gives CAISEVAGVGDTIYF.